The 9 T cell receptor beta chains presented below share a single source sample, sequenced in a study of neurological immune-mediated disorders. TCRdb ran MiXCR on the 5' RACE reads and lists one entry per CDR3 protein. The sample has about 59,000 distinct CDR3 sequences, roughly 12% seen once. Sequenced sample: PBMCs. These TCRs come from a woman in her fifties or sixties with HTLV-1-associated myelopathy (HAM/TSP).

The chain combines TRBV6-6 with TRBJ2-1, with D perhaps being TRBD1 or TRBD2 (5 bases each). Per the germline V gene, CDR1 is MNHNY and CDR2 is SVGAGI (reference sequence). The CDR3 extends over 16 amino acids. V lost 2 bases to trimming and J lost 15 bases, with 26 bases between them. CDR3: CASSYTTRDPPGSGFF. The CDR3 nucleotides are TGTGCCAGCAGTTACACGACCAGGGACCCACCGGGGAGCGGGTTCTTC.

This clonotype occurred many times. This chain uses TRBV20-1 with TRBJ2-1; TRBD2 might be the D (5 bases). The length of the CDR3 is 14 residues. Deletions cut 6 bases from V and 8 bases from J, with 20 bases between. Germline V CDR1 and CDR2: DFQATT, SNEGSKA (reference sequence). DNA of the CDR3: TGCAGTGCAGTCTCCGGACTTCCACGATATGAGCAGTTCTTC. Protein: CSAVSGLPRYEQFF.

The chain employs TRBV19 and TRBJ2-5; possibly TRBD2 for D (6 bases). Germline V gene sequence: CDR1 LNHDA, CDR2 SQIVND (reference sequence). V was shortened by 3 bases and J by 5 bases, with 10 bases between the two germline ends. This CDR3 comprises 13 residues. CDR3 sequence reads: CASSMEGGETQYF. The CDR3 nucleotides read TGTGCCAGTAGTATGGAGGGTGGGGAGACCCAGTACTTC.

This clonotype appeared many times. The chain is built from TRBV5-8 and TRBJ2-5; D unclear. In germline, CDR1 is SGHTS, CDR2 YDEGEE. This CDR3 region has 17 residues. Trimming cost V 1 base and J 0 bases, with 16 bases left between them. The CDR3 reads CASSLLRQTRYQETQYF. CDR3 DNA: TGTGCCAGCAGCTTGTTACGGCAGACACGGTACCAAGAGACCCAGTACTTC.

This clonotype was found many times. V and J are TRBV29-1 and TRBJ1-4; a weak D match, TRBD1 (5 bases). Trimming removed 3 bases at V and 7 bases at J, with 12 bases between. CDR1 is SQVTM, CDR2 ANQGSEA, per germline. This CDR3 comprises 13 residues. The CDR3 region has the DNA TGCAGCGTTGACGTCGGGGGGACTGAAAAACTGTTTTTT. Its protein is CSVDVGGTEKLFF.

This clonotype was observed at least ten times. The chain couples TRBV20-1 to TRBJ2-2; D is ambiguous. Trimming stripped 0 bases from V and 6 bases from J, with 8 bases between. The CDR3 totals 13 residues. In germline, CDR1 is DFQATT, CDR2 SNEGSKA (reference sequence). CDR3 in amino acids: CSAREQEAGELFF. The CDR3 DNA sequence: TGCAGTGCTAGAGAACAAGAAGCCGGGGAGCTGTTTTTT.

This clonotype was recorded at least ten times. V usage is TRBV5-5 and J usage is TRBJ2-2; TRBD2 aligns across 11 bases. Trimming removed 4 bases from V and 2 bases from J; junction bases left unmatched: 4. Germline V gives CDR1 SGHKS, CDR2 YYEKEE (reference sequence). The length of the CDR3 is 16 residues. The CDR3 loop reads CASSTTSGRNTGELFF. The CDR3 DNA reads TGTGCCAGCAGCACCACTAGCGGGAGAAACACCGGGGAGCTGTTTTTT.

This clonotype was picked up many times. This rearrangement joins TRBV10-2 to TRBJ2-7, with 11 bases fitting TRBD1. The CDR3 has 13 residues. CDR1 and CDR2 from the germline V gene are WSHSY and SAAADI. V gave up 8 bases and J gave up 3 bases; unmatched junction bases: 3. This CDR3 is CASGGTGGYEQYF. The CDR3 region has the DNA TGCGCCAGCGGCGGGACAGGGGGCTACGAGCAGTACTTC.

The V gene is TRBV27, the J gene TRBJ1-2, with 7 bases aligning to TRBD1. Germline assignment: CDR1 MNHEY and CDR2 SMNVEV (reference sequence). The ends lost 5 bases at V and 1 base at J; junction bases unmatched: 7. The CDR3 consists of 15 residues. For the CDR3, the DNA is TGTGCCAGCAGTCCGTGGGGACAGCTTAACTATGGCTACACCTTC. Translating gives CASSPWGQLNYGYTF.